This T cell receptor beta chain was sequenced for a study of tumor-infiltrating lymphocytes in primary liver carcinoma. Points from the study as a whole: Lower overlap was observed for tumor-adjacent and tumor-blood pairs relative to tumor region pairs. Significantly greater top-250-clone fractions characterized tumors relative to blood (p = 0.039).

The CDR3 is 13 amino acids. From germline, CDR1 is MDHEN and CDR2 SYDVKM. The investigators made TCR beta cDNA from about 500 ng total RNA, using a constant-region primer. Investigators got TCR beta libraries out of three nested multiplex PCR rounds, done with slightly modified ARM-PCR. A C-beta reverse primer was combined with TRBV1-TRBV30 forward primers in the first two PCR rounds, and each round had approximately 9 cycles. TCRdb re-derived calls from the multiplex PCR reads in MiXCR, one entry per CDR3 protein. This sample has under 150,000 distinct CDR3 sequences, with 65% to 75% found just once. This clonotype was seen just once. The antigen is not known. The junction and the germline gene differ at one end; a read error may be behind it. Investigators took RNA and DNA out together from approximately 22-30 mg of unsorted bulk tissue.

The clonotype comes from an older woman with primary liver carcinoma and hepatitis B virus infection. The sequenced sample consisted of tumor-adjacent normal liver tissue. The V call is TRBV28, the J call TRBJ2-1, with D perhaps matching TRBD1 (6 bases). Written as DNA, the CDR3 is TGTGCCAGCAGTCCCCCCACAGGGAATGAGCGGCTCTTC. This encodes CASSPPTGNERLF.